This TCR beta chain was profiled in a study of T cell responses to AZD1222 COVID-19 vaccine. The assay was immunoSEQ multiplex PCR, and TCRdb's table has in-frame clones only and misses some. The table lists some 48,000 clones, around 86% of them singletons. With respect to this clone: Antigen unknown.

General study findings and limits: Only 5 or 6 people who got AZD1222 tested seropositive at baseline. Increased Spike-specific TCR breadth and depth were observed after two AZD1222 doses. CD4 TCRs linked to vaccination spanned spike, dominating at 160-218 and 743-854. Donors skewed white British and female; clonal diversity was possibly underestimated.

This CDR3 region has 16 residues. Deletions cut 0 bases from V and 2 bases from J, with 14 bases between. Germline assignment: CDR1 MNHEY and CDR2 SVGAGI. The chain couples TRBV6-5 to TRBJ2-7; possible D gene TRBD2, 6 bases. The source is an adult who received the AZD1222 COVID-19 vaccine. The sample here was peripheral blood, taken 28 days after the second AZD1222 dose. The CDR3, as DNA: TGTGCCAGCAGTTACTCGGCCGGGGGAAAGGCCTACGAGCAGTACTTC. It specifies CASSYSAGGKAYEQYF.